A single T cell receptor beta chain is shown here with its context. Its target antigen remains unknown. No per-base quality is available; no much larger clone lies one base away. Ends trimmed: V by 6 bases, J by 12 bases; bases unmatched to a gene: 5. Counted from cysteine to phenylalanine, this CDR3 has 12 amino acids. Only the CDR3 region is kept as DNA, spanning 36 bases read in frame from base 1. As encoded in the germline V gene, CDR1 is SNHLY while CDR2 is FYNNEI. The sample is drawn from a study of graft-versus-host responses after intestinal transplantation (dated by TCRdb to the early 2020s). Context from the whole study: The transplants that recipients got were multivisceral, liver-intestinal, or isolated intestinal. Anti-thymocyte globulin induction was given to all recipients, followed by maintenance tacrolimus and steroids for around three years. Graft-versus-host and host-versus-graft alloreactive T cell clones were tracked in the graft, circulation and bone marrow after intestinal transplantation using bulk TCR-beta CDR3 sequencing. Alloreactive clones were identified by sequencing pre-transplant mixed lymphocyte reaction products and comparing these products with unstimulated pre-transplant donor and recipient T cells. A cohort of about 25 intestinal transplant recipients, including one retransplant, was enrolled, and a few patients lacking pretransplant specimens were excluded. A peak of at least 4% donor T cells among recipient peripheral blood mononuclear cells was the definition used for donor T cell macrochimerism. Rather than going through the commercial service, samples from three later patients were sequenced in-house on an Illumina MiSeq and processed with MiXCR. What the research found in general, with its limitations: Early after transplant, declines in HvG clones were associated with peak levels of circulating GvH clones. The relatively low number and heterogeneity of intestinal transplant patients limited the conclusions. GvH clones were detected in recipient bone marrow, and some appeared earlier in ileal mucosa or blood, consistent with an intestinal mucosal origin. Patients with donor T cell macrochimerism had high GvH to HvG T cell clonal ratios in their allografts.

The method behind the library was the immunoSEQ multiplex PCR assay. For most patients, genomic DNA was isolated with the Qiagen DNeasy Blood and Tissue Kit and shipped frozen to Adaptive Biotechnologies for TCR sequencing. For most patients, high-throughput TCR-beta CDR3 sequencing of genomic DNA was performed by Adaptive Biotechnologies. Turning to the authors' computational methods: Adaptive's ImmunoSEQ software supplied the TCR sequencing data for around 19 patients, while MiXCR and VDJtools were used to process three other patients. To correct CD4 versus CD8 sorting errors, any sequence found in both subsets at a frequency ratio below 5:1 was removed. CDR3 nucleotide sequences shared between donor and recipient were removed because the origin of such sequences could not be assigned. At least 2-fold expansion over unstimulated cells and a minimum CFSE-low frequency of 0.002% (template counts) or 0.001% (read counts) were required for clones to be classified as alloreactive. Clones detected in sequenced pre-transplant spleen, lymph node, or MLR CFSE-low populations of the donor or recipient were defined as mappable. The cumulative frequency of alloreactive clones was calculated as a percentage of all sequences, weighted by copy number. TCRdb took over this immuneACCESS table, retaining in-frame rearrangements with V and J assigned. Such tables are incomplete; in checked studies, under half of the missing clones stem from an unresolved V gene, and the remainder is unexplained. Clonal size and the V and J genes are those of that table, whereas D and trimming came from the DNA. In this sample the table shows roughly 89,000 clones, about 94% of which occur a single time. The ten largest clones take up around 0.17% of the sample.

Per the publication, the time point label means: cells obtained before transplantation from donor or recipient. CD3+CD4+ and CD3+CD8+ populations were FACS-sorted from unstimulated pre-transplant donor and recipient cells taken from spleen or lymph nodes. The chain is encoded by TRBV2 joined to TRBJ2-1, with 10 bases in between that match TRBD1. The sequence came from a human donor who received an intestinal transplant. This specimen consisted of unstimulated CD4+ T cells sorted from spleen or lymph node cells, obtained before intestinal transplant. The encoded CDR3 is CASSDRGLGQFF. The DNA reads as follows: TGTGCCAGCAGCGACAGGGGGCTAGGGCAGTTCTTC.